These 5 T cell receptor beta chains were all obtained from the same sample, sequenced in a study of T-cell memory formation after mild COVID-19. TCRdb reprocessed the 5' RACE reads with MiXCR, giving one entry per CDR3 protein. The data contain about 160,000 distinct CDR3 sequences, roughly a third of them seen just once; the ten biggest clones take up 12%. Material for sequencing was PBMCs or a T cell subset sorted from them (not recorded which). The receptors come from an adult woman who had mild COVID-19 (a few samples of this study predate the infection). Cell type and time point are not known.

J is TRBJ2-2 and V is TRBV20-1; D remains unclear. The CDR3 length is 17 residues. V lost 3 bases to trimming and J lost 3 bases, with 20 bases between them. CDR1 and CDR2 from the germline V gene are DFQATT and SNEGSKA (reference sequence). Here the CDR3 DNA reads TGCAGTGCTAGTAGCCACCAAGGCGGTCATTACACCGGGGAGCTGTTTTTT. Translating gives CSASSHQGGHYTGELFF.

The rearrangement uses TRBV5-1 and TRBJ2-2; 12 bases are shared with TRBD1. Looked up from germline, CDR1 is SGHRS and CDR2 is YFSETQ. V lost 4 bases to trimming and J lost 7 bases; unmatched junction nucleotides: 5. This CDR3 contains 15 residues. Written as DNA, the CDR3 is TGCGCCAGCAGCCCCGGGACAGGGGGCAACGGGGAGCTGTTTTTT. Protein product: CASSPGTGGNGELFF.

V gene TRBV7-8 combines with J gene TRBJ2-2, with TRBD1 matching 7 bases. The CDR3 is 16 amino acids. Germline V gene sequence: CDR1 SGHVS, CDR2 FQNEAQ. The ends lost 1 base at V and 0 bases at J; junction bases unmatched: 2. CDR3 in DNA: TGTGCCAGCAGCTTAGAGGGACAGACGAACACCGGGGAGCTGTTTTTT. Its protein product is CASSLEGQTNTGELFF.

This clonotype was seen a handful of times. CDR3 sequence reads: CASTARTGGDTEAFF. The CDR3 nucleotides are TGTGCCAGCACCGCAAGGACAGGGGGTGACACTGAAGCTTTCTTT. The chain recombines TRBV6-5 with TRBJ1-1; TRBD1 aligns across 10 bases. The CDR3 is 15 amino acids. Germline V lookup: CDR1 MNHEY, CDR2 SVGAGI. V dropped 7 bases and J dropped 3; count of bases not matched to a gene: 8.

The chain couples TRBV24-1 to TRBJ2-5; 8 positions match TRBD1. J gave up 4 bases and V 3 bases, and 3 bases lay outside the gene matches. Germline V gives CDR1 KGHDR, CDR2 SFDVKD. This CDR3 is 14 amino acids long. This CDR3 reads CATSDPGGLETQYF. DNA of the CDR3: TGTGCCACCAGTGATCCAGGGGGCTTAGAGACCCAGTACTTC.